What follows are 30 T cell receptor beta chains derived from one specimen sequenced in a study of T cell responses to AZD1222 COVID-19 vaccine. TCRdb's copy holds only in-frame clones and misses some; the assay was immunoSEQ multiplex PCR. The table has about 120,000 clones, roughly nine tenths seen once. The specimen was peripheral blood, collected on day 0 of AZD1222 vaccination. These receptors were taken from an adult in good health.

The chain links TRBV12-3 or TRBV12-4 to TRBJ2-7; D not certain. Trimming pared 6 bases from V and 4 bases from J, leaving 10 bases between. The length of the CDR3 is 12 residues. CDR3 nucleotides: TGTGCCAGCAGCCGTCTAGGGTACGAGCAGTACTTC. Residues: CASSRLGYEQYF.

Written as DNA, the CDR3 is TGTGCCAGCAGTTTAAATTTTACACCAACAGGGAGATATAGCAATCAGCCCCAGCATTTT. This sequence encodes CASSLNFTPTGRYSNQPQHF. The rearrangement links TRBV28 to TRBJ1-5; D perhaps matches TRBD1 (6 bases). Per the germline V gene, CDR1 is MDHEN and CDR2 is SYDVKM. The germline V and J ends were trimmed by 2 bases and 0 bases, with 23 bases remaining between them. This CDR3 comprises 20 residues.

The CDR3 region is CASSDRQGTIYTF. In nucleotides, the CDR3 is TGTGCCAGCAGTGATAGACAGGGAACCATCTACACCTTC. The gene calls are TRBV6-1 and TRBJ1-2, with 7 nucleotides matching TRBD1. With V trimmed by 3 bases and J by 10 bases, 8 bases remained unmatched. CDR3 length: 13 amino acids. Germline CDR1 reads MNHNS; CDR2 reads SASEGT.

The chain carries TRBV18 and TRBJ2-5; D call uncertain. The CDR3 spans 12 residues. Germline CDR1 and CDR2: KGHSH and LQKENI. V lost 3 bases and J lost 7, with 9 bases in between. CDR3 sequence reads: CASSPSPSTQYF. The CDR3 DNA reads as TGTGCCAGCTCACCCTCACCATCGACCCAGTACTTC.

The chain employs TRBV7-2 and TRBJ1-2, with 8 nucleotides matching TRBD1. With V trimmed by 4 bases and J by 4 bases, 17 bases remained unmatched. The CDR3 runs 18 residues. Germline CDR1 is SGHTA and CDR2 is FQGNSA. CDR3 DNA: TGTGCCAGCAGCTCCTACGACACCGGGACAGGCTTATTCTATGGCTACACCTTC. Protein sequence: CASSSYDTGTGLFYGYTF.

The chain employs TRBV6-5 and TRBJ2-5; tentatively, D is TRBD2 (5 bases). The CDR3 consists of 15 residues. The germline V gene has CDR1 MNHEY and CDR2 SVGAGI. The V and J ends lost 6 bases and 2 bases respectively, with 16 bases between them. This chain's CDR3 is CASRDFGLGQETQYF. CDR3 bases: TGTGCCAGCAGAGATTTTGGACTGGGACAAGAGACCCAGTACTTC.

The chain joins TRBV25-1 to TRBJ1-3; no definite D call. The CDR3 is 15 amino acids. The germline CDR1 and CDR2 sequences are MGHDK and SYGVNS. The V and J ends lost 1 base and 3 bases respectively, with 10 bases between them. The CDR3 DNA follows: TGTGCCAGCAGTGAATTCCGCGCTCGTGGAAACACCATATATTTT. Translated, it gives CASSEFRARGNTIYF.

The rearrangement joins TRBV7-3 to TRBJ1-1, with TRBD1 as a possible D gene (6 bases). V lost 5 bases to trimming and J lost 4 bases, with 11 bases between them. CDR1 SGHTA and CDR2 FQGTGA come from the germline V gene. This CDR3 has 13 amino acids. The CDR3 DNA sequence: TGTGCCAGCAGCCTAGGAGGGGGCACTGAAGCTTTCTTT. Protein product: CASSLGGGTEAFF.

The chain recombines TRBV5-1 with TRBJ1-5, with D possibly being TRBD1 (5 bases). In germline, CDR1 is SGHRS, CDR2 YFSETQ. The CDR3 sequence is 21 residues long. The V and J ends lost 4 bases and 0 bases respectively, with 29 bases between them. CDR3 in DNA: TGCGCCAGCAGCCCGGGCTACGGGACGGAAATTAACACTTATAGCAATCAGCCCCAGCATTTT. Amino acid sequence: CASSPGYGTEINTYSNQPQHF.

The V call is TRBV6-6, the J call TRBJ1-6; TRBD1 aligns across 8 bases. The junction had 13 bases not matched to a gene; V was cut back by 6 bases and J by 9 bases. The CDR3 runs to 16 residues. From germline, CDR1 is MNHNY and CDR2 SVGAGI (reference sequence). The DNA for the CDR3 is TGTGCCAGCAGCCACGGGGGACAGGTCGTTTTTTCACCCCTCCACTTT. Residues: CASSHGGQVVFSPLHF.

Worth noting for this clone: At one boundary the junction diverges from the germline segment, which might be a read error. This chain uses TRBV9 with TRBJ2-1, with D uncertain. The CDR3 consists of 13 residues. The germline CDR1 and CDR2 sequences are SGDLS and YYNGEE. CDR3 in DNA: TGTGCCAGCAGCGTAGATGGAGACAACGAGCAGTTCTTC. This codes for CASSVDGDNEQFF. Complete variable domain (other parts from reference TRBV9 and TRBJ2-1): DSGVTQTPKHLITATGQRVTLRCSPRSGDLSVYWYQQSLDQGLQFLIQYYNGEERAKGNILERFSAQQFPDLHSELNLSSLELGDSALYFCASSVDGDNEQFFGPGTRLTVL.

Here the CDR3 reads CAWSASGNEQYF. The CDR3, as DNA: TGTGCCTGGAGTGCCTCAGGGAACGAGCAGTACTTC. The chain uses TRBV30 and TRBJ2-7, with a tentative D call TRBD1 (5 bases). V was shortened by 1 base and J by 5 bases, with 9 bases between the two germline ends. The CDR3 spans 12 residues. Germline assignment: CDR1 GTSNPN and CDR2 SVGIG (reference sequence).

The V call is TRBV12-5, the J call TRBJ1-4, with D hard to call. Germline V CDR1 and CDR2: LGHNT, FRNRAP. Trimming took off 3 bases at V and 2 bases at J, with 7 bases between the two ends. CDR3 length: 14 residues. The DNA for the CDR3 is TGTGCTAGTGGTTTTCTGACCACTAATGAAAAACTGTTTTTT. This translates into CASGFLTTNEKLFF.

This chain connects TRBV7-9 to TRBJ2-7; D gene uncertain. The V end lost 5 bases, the J end lost 5 bases, and 16 bases lay between the germline ends. The CDR3 contains 14 residues. Germline V gives CDR1 SEHNR, CDR2 FQNEAQ (reference sequence). CDR3 coding DNA: TGTGCCAGCAGCCGTCCCAGGAGTGGGGACGAGCAGTACTTC. It translates to CASSRPRSGDEQYF.

The chain recombines TRBV3-1 (or the pseudogene TRBV3-2) with TRBJ1-3, with 8 bases matching TRBD1. In germline, CDR1 is LGHDT, CDR2 YNNKEL (reference sequence). This CDR3 spans 15 amino acids. Trimming at V came to 4 bases and at J to 3 bases, leaving 5 bases not matched to a gene. DNA of the CDR3: TGTGCCAGCAGCCTAGGACAGGGCGTTGGAAACACCATATATTTT. It specifies CASSLGQGVGNTIYF.

The rearrangement joins TRBV7-8 to TRBJ2-5; 7 bases map to TRBD1. The CDR3 totals 15 residues. V lost 7 bases, J lost 1 base, and 9 bases stayed unmatched. Germline V lookup: CDR1 SGHVS, CDR2 FQNEAQ. The DNA for the CDR3 is TGTGCCAGCAACTTCCATGGGACAGCCCAAGAGACCCAGTACTTC. It encodes CASNFHGTAQETQYF.

The rearrangement uses TRBV12-3 or TRBV12-4 and TRBJ1-2; no definite D call. The CDR3 runs to 12 residues. V was pared by 3 bases and J by 13 bases, with 15 bases between. The CDR3 DNA sequence: TGTGCCAGCAGTTTTGGGGTCCGGCCCCCCACCTTC. Its protein product is CASSFGVRPPTF.

This clone was found a few times. The chain recombines TRBV10-3 with TRBJ1-1; 9 bases are a match to TRBD1. V was pared by 11 bases and J by 1 base, with 5 bases of the junction left unmatched. Per germline, CDR1 ENHRY and CDR2 SYGVKD. The CDR3 is 13 amino acids. CDR3 region: CASQGAQNTEAFF. In DNA form, the CDR3 reads TGTGCCTCACAGGGGGCCCAGAACACTGAAGCTTTCTTT.

The J gene is TRBJ1-2, the V gene TRBV7-8, with D maybe TRBD1 (6 bases). Germline CDR1 reads SGHVS; CDR2 reads FQNEAQ. V lost 1 base to trimming and J lost 2 bases, with 11 bases between them. This CDR3 has 15 amino acids. The CDR3 coding sequence is TGTGCCAGCAGCTTAGGGAGAACAGGGAACTATGGCTACACCTTC. This translates into CASSLGRTGNYGYTF.

This clone has a single count. This chain links TRBV7-3 with TRBJ2-5; D not resolved. The germline V and J ends were trimmed by 2 bases and 3 bases, with 7 bases remaining between them. The CDR3 is 13 residues long. CDR1 SGHTA and CDR2 FQGTGA come from the germline V gene. For the CDR3, the DNA is TGTGCCAGCAGCTTATTAGAGGAAGAGACCCAGTACTTC. Protein: CASSLLEEETQYF.

J is TRBJ1-2 and V is TRBV25-1; TRBD1 is a possible D gene (5 bases). The CDR3 has 16 amino acids. Trimming stripped 7 bases from V and 2 bases from J, with 20 bases between. Germline V CDR1 and CDR2: MGHDK, SYGVNS. This CDR3 reads CASIGLGVGGNYGYTF. As DNA, the CDR3 is TGTGCCAGCATCGGTCTTGGGGTCGGGGGGAACTATGGCTACACCTTC.

A remark on this clone: At the DNA level, this CDR3 is encoded by other sequences in the same sample as well. This chain links TRBV19 with TRBJ2-5; D call uncertain. V was cut by 3 bases and J by 5 bases, with 4 bases left in between. Germline lookup yields CDR1 LNHDA and CDR2 SQIVND (reference sequence). The length of the CDR3 is 11 residues. CDR3 region: CASSIRETQYF. The CDR3 DNA sequence: TGTGCCAGTAGTATTCGCGAGACCCAGTACTTC.

The rearrangement joins TRBV5-1 to TRBJ2-6; weak D call: TRBD2 (6 bases). Germline V lookup: CDR1 SGHRS, CDR2 YFSETQ. The CDR3 spans 15 residues. Trimming shortened V by 5 bases and J by 4 bases, and 13 bases separated the two germline ends. The CDR3 DNA is TGCGCCAGCAGGGGCCCGGGAGTAGGGGCCAACGTCCTGACTTTC. Translated, it gives CASRGPGVGANVLTF.

V gene TRBV18 combines with J gene TRBJ1-6; 9 bases align to TRBD1. CDR3 length: 15 amino acids. The trim removed 3 bases at V and 9 bases at J, leaving 6 bases unmatched. In germline, CDR1 is KGHSH, CDR2 LQKENI. The CDR3 loop is CASSPLQGAGSPLHF. In DNA form, the CDR3 reads TGTGCCAGCTCACCTCTACAGGGGGCTGGTTCACCCCTCCACTTT.

This chain joins TRBV7-3 and TRBJ1-3; D unclear. Germline CDR1 and CDR2: SGHTA and FQGTGA. The CDR3 totals 15 residues. Trimming took off 1 base at V and 2 bases at J, with 9 bases between the two ends. CDR3 DNA sequence: TGTGCCAGCAGCTTAATTTCCGCCGCTGGAAACACCATATATTTT. It codes for CASSLISAAGNTIYF.

This chain connects TRBV5-1 to TRBJ2-5, with D unresolved. Trimming removed 9 bases at V and 5 bases at J, with 8 bases between. The germline CDR1 and CDR2 sequences are SGHRS and YFSETQ. The CDR3 covers 10 residues. CDR3 nucleotides: TGCGCCATCCAAGGGGAGACCCAGTACTTC. It translates to CAIQGETQYF.

The count of this clone is one. The rearrangement joins TRBV27 to TRBJ1-2; 10 positions agree with TRBD1. V dropped 7 bases and J dropped 4; count of bases not matched to a gene: 9. The CDR3 is 15 residues long. The germline CDR1 and CDR2 sequences are MNHEY and SMNVEV (reference sequence). In DNA, the CDR3 is TGTGCCAGCACCCTCCGGACAGGGGGACCCTATGGCTACACCTTC. Translated: CASTLRTGGPYGYTF.

V usage is TRBV10-2 and J usage is TRBJ2-7, with unresolved D. Deletions cut 2 bases from V and 7 bases from J, with 15 bases between. Germline lookup yields CDR1 WSHSY and CDR2 SAAADI. The CDR3 length is 14 residues. This chain's CDR3 is CASSEGKLNWEQYF. The CDR3 DNA sequence: TGCGCCAGCAGTGAGGGGAAACTGAACTGGGAGCAGTACTTC.

In its sample, this clone was seen once. This chain links TRBV5-4 with TRBJ2-5; D uncertain. Between the trimmed V and J ends, which lost 2 bases and 5 bases, there was a span of 4 bases. This CDR3 is 11 amino acids long. The V gene's germline CDR1 is SGHNT and CDR2 YYREEE (reference sequence). CDR3: CASSLAETQYF. The CDR3, as DNA: TGTGCCAGCAGCTTAGCGGAGACCCAGTACTTC.

The chain links TRBV19 to TRBJ1-4; TRBD1 matches at 11 bases. J gave up 7 bases and V 7 bases, and 11 bases lay outside the gene matches. Per the germline V gene, CDR1 is LNHDA and CDR2 is SQIVND (reference sequence). The CDR3 is made up of 16 amino acids. CDR3 residues: CASTRWGTGGSEKLFF. CDR3 DNA: TGTGCCAGTACCCGCTGGGGGACAGGGGGTAGTGAAAAACTGTTTTTT.